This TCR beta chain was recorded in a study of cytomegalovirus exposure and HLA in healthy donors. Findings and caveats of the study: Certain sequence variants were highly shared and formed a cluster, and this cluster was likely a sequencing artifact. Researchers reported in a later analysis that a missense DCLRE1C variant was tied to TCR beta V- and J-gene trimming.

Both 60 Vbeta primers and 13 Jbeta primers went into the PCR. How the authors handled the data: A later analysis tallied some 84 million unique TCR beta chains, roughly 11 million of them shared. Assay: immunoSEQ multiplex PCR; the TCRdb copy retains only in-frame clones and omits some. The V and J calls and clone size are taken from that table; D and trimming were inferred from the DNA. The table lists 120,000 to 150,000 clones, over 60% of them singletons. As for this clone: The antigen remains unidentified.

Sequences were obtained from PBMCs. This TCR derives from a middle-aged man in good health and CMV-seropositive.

CDR3 protein: CAWGLSGNTIYF. The CDR3 nucleotides are TGTGCCTGGGGCCTCTCTGGAAACACCATATATTTT. The chain employs TRBV30 and TRBJ1-3, with D hard to call. The V gene's germline CDR1 is GTSNPN and CDR2 SVGIG (reference sequence). Deletions cut 5 bases from V and 0 bases from J, with 5 bases between. There are 12 residues in the CDR3.